This T cell receptor (beta chain) was found in a study of T cell responses to AZD1222 COVID-19 vaccine. Study-level points and caveats: Donors were mostly white British, more females; clonal diversity possibly underestimated. Nearly half of spike-specific TCRs reportedly target variant regions that are unmutated in the B.1.351 and B.1.1.7 variants.

On this clone: Its antigen is unknown.

There are 15 residues in the CDR3. With V trimmed by 5 bases and J by 7 bases, 13 bases remained unmatched. CDR1 is LNHDA, CDR2 SQIVND, per germline (reference sequence). Profiling relied on immunoSEQ multiplex PCR, and the TCRdb table lists in-frame clones only, not all of them. The sample records roughly 85,000 clones, roughly 87% being singletons. This receptor was obtained from an adult in good health. Sequenced here: peripheral blood, sampled on day 0 of MenACWY control vaccination. The chain recombines TRBV19 with TRBJ1-2, with 7 bases fitting TRBD1. CDR3 in amino acids: CASSPETGLVGGYTF. CDR3 coding DNA: TGTGCCAGTAGTCCAGAGACAGGGCTGGTTGGTGGCTACACCTTC.